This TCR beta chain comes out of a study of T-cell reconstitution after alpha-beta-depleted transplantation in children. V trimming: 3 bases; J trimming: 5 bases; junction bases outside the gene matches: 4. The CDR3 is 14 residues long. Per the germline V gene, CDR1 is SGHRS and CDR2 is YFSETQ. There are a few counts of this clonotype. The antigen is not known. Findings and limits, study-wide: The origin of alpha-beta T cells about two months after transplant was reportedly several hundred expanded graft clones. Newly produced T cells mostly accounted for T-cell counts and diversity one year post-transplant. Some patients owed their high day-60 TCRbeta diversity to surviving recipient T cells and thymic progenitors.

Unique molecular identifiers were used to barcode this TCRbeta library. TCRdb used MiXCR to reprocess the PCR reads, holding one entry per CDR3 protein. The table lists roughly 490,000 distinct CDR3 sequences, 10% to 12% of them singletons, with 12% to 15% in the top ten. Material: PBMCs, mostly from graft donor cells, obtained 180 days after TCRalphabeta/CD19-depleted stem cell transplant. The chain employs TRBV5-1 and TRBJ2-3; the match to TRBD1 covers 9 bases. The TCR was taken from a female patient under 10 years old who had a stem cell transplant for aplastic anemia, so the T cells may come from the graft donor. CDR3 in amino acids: CASSWGQGQDTQYF. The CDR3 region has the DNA TGCGCCAGCAGCTGGGGACAGGGACAAGATACGCAGTATTTT.